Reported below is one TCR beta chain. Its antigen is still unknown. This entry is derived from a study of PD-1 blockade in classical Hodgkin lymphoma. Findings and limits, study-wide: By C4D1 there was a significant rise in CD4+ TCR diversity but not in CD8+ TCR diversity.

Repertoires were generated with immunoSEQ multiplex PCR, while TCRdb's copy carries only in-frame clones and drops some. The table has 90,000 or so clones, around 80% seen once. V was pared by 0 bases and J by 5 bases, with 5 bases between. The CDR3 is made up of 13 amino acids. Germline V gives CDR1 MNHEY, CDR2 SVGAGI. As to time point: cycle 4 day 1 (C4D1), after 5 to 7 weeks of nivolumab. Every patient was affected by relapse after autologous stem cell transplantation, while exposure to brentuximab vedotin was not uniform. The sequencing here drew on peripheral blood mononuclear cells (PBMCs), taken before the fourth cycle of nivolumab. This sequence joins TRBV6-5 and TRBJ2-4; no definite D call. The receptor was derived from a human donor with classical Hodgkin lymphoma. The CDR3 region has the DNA TGTGCCAGCAGTTACTCTGGACAAAACATTCAGTACTTC. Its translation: CASSYSGQNIQYF.